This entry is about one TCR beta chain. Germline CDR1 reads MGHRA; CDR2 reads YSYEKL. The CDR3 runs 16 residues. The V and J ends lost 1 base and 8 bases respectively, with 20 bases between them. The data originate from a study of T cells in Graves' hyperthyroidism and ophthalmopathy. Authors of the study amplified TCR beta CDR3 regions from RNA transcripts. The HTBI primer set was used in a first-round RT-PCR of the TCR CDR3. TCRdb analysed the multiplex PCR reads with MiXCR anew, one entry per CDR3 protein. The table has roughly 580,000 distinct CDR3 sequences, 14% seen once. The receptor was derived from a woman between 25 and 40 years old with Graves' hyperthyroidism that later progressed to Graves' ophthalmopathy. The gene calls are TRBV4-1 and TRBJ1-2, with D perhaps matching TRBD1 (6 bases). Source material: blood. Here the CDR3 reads CASSQGGGAGVAGYTF. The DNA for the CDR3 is TGCGCCAGCAGCCAAGGGGGTGGGGCAGGGGTGGCCGGCTACACCTTC.